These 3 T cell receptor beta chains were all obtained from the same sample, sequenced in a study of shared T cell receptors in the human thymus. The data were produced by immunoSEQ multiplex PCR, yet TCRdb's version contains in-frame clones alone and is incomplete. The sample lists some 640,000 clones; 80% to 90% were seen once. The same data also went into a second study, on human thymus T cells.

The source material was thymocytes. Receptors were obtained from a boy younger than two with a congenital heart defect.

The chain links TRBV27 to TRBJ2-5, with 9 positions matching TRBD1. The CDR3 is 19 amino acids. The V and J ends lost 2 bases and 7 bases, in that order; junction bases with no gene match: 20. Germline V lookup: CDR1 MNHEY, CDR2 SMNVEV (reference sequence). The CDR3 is CASSLVGSGQGIKRGTQYF. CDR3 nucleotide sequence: TGTGCCAGCAGTTTAGTGGGGTCGGGACAGGGCATAAAGAGGGGGACCCAGTACTTC.

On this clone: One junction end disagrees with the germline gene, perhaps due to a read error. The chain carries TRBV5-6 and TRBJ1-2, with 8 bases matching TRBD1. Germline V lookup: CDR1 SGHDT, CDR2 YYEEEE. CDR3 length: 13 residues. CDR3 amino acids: CASSLSGQASPNF. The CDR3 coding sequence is TGTGCCAGCAGCTTGTCGGGACAGGCGAGCCCTAATTTC.

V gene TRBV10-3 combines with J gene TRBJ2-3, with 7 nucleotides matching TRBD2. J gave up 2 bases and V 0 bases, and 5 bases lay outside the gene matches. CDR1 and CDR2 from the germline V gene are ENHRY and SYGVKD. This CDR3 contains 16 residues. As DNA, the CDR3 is TGTGCCATCAGTGAGTCCCTAGCGGTGACCACAGATACGCAGTATTTT. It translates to CAISESLAVTTDTQYF.